This T cell receptor (beta chain) derives from a study of T cells expressing NK-cell markers. Overall study context: Serological testing identified seven of the eight sequenced donors as HCMV-seropositive and one as seronegative. Whole-study findings and limits: In more than 5 donors, dominant CD3+CD56+NKG2C+ clonotypes ranked among the top 10 CD8+ clonotypes. The study left the HCMV specificity of expanded NKG2C+ T cell clones unresolved.

Points on this clonotype: The antigen remains unidentified.

The CDR3 runs 16 residues. CDR1 is SGHRS and CDR2 is YFSETQ in the germline V gene. TCRdb re-analyzed the 5' RACE reads; it lists each CDR3 protein once, without DNA. The listing records approximately 420,000 distinct CDR3 sequences. The chain combines TRBV5-1 with TRBJ2-5; the D gene TCRdb calls, TRBD2, cannot be checked with no DNA. Sequencing was carried out using blood T cells: a sorted CD56 or NKG2C T cell subset, CD4+ or CD8+ T cells, or bulk PBMC T cells (not recorded which). The source of this sequence is a woman in her fifties or sixties in good health. The CDR3 sequence: CASSLGDAGDSETQYF.